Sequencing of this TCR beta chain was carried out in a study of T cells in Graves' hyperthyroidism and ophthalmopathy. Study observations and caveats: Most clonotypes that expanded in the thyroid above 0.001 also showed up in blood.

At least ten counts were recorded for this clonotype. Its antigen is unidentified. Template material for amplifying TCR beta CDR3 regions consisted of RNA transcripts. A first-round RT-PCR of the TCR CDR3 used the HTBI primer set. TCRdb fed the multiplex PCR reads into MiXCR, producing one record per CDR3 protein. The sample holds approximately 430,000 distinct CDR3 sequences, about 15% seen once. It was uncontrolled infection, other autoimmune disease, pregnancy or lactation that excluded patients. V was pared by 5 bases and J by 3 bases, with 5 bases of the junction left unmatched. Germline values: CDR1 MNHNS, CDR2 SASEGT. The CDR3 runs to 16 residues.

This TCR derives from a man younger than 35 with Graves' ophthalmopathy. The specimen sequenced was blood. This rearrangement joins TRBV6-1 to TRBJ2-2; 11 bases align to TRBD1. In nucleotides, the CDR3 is TGTGCCAGCAGTTCCGGGACAGGGGGTTACACCGGGGAGCTGTTTTTT. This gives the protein CASSSGTGGYTGELFF.